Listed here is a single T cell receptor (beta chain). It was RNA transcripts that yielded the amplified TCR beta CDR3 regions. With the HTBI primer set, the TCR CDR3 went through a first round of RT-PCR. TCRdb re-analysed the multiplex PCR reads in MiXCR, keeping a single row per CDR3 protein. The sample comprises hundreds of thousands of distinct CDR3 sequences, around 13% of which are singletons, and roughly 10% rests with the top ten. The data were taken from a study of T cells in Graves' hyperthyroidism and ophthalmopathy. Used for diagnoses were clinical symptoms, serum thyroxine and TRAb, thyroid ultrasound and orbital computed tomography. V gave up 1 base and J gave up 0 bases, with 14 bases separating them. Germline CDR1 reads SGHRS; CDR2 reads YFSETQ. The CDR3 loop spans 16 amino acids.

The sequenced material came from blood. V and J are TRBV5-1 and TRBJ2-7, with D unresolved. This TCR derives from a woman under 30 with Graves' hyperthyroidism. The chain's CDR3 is CASSLRFGRTSYEQYF. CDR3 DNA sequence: TGCGCCAGCAGCTTGAGGTTCGGCAGGACCTCCTACGAGCAGTACTTC.